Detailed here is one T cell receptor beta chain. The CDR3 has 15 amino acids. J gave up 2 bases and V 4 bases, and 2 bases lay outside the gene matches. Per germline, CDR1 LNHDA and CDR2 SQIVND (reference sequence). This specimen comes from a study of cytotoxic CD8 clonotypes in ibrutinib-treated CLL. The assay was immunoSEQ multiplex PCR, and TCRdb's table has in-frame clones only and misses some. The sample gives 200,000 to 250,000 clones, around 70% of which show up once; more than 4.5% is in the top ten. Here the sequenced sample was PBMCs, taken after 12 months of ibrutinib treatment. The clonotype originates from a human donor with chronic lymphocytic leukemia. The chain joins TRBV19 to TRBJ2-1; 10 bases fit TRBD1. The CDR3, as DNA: TGTGCCAGTAGTACTGGACAGGGGGCCTACAATGAGCAGTTCTTC. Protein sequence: CASSTGQGAYNEQFF.